The rows below give T cell receptor beta chains drawn from one sample of a study of blood T cell repertoires in COVID-19. TCRdb's copy holds only in-frame clones and misses some; the assay was immunoSEQ multiplex PCR. The sample lists approximately 210,000 clones, around four fifths occurring once. The sequenced material came from peripheral blood. The receptors were gathered from a man between 45 and 60 years old with active or convalescent COVID-19. The CDR3 runs from the conserved cysteine through the conserved F or W. The order of the fields is CDR3 length, V gene, CDR3 protein.

17 | TRBV5-1 | CASSLVPGTGNTGELFF
14 | TRBV6-5 | CATARGGSSYGYTF
16 | TRBV30 | CAWKDRGNLGNQPQHF
16 | TRBV5-6 | CASSLGVSGSQETQYF
15 | TRBV5-6 | CASSFIAGGPGQQYF
14 | TRBV3-1/TRBV3-2 | CASLGQAGNTEAFF
11 | TRBV28 | CASRLNSPLHF
14 | TRBV28 | CASTETGVNTEAFF
12 | TRBV5-1 | CASSLGQSEAFF
15 | TRBV5-1 | CASSLGQASTDTQYF
14 | TRBV19 | CASSITWGRDGYTF
13 | TRBV7-2 | CASSLEGGETQYF
16 | TRBV5-4 | CASSLALAGVMYEQYF
15 | TRBV5-1 | CASSIVTGAFYEQYF
13 | TRBV29-1 | CSGAPNGNNEQFF
12 | TRBV15 | CATSRVEGSAFF
13 | TRBV20-1 | CSASIGGTGELFF
16 | TRBV28 | CASSSPTSGLTGEQYF
17 | TRBV2 | CASLQGLAGGQSYEQYF
11 | TRBV2 | CASSYSVGYTF
13 | TRBV19 | CASSRTSSETQYF
17 | TRBV13 | CASSRLRDRVATGELFF
13 | TRBV6-5 | CASRQGVGETQYF
15 | TRBV7-8 | CASSEVQGFTGELFF
14 | TRBV18 | CASSPRGGENIQYF
12 | TRBV29-1 | CSVKGQGEKLFF
17 | TRBV19 | CASSKRLAGGPDGELFF
14 | TRBV6-4 | CASSETSGAYEQYF
11 | TRBV19 | CASSAAGEQFF
13 | TRBV29-1 | CSASFSGANVLTF
16 | TRBV5-4 | CASSPTSGQTYNEQFF
13 | TRBV6-5 | CASRPQGMGGYTF
14 | TRBV30 | CAWSVGGRRSPLHF
14 | TRBV5-4 | CASSLRGSQETQYF
15 | TRBV5-5 | CASSLSGTGTSGYTF
14 | TRBV7-2 | CASSWTGEDEKLFF
14 | TRBV6-5 | CASCREQGMPPLHF
14 | TRBV10-3 | CAIRTPQGNTEAFF
14 | TRBV7-9 | CASSLPTGNTEAFF
14 | TRBV30 | CAWSTPDRGTEAFF
15 | TRBV5-1 | CASSFSGGPGETQYF
14 | TRBV11-3 | CASSRGGSQETQYF
14 | TRBV10-1 | CASSGTSGEETQYF
14 | TRBV10-3 | CAISVRGPSNEQFF
16 | TRBV5-1 | CASSAGLAGGGYEQYF
13 | TRBV10-3 | CAIKGQGGDEQYF
14 | TRBV6-4 | CASSGQGATDTQYF
14 | TRBV5-1 | CASSLEPKNREAFF
12 | TRBV5-8 | CASSLQGQPQHF
15 | TRBV28 | CASSLGASGANVLTF